This TCR beta chain is from a study of blood T cells in healthy people across ages. This clonotype was seen ten or more times. Its target is not known. Germline trimming cut 5 bases from V and 1 base from J; bases unmatched to any gene: 6. The length of the CDR3 is 17 residues. The germline V gene has CDR1 SGHTA and CDR2 FQGNSA. Using a J-beta primer mix together with a sample-barcoded 5' primer, a second PCR was run for about 6 to 11 cycles. With 12 random nucleotides, a template-switch adaptor tagged each individual cDNA molecule. Each CDR3 protein is one row after TCRdb ran MiXCR on the 5' RACE reads. The data contain hundreds of thousands of distinct CDR3 sequences, 49% of them seen just once; the ten biggest clones take up around 32%. The authors drew roughly 9.8 milliliters of peripheral blood from each donor. General study results and limits: Older individuals had lower TCR beta diversity per million T cells (the decline was roughly linear).

Material: blood. This TCR derives from a woman aged 55-69 years in good health. The V gene is TRBV7-2, the J gene TRBJ2-4; 12 nucleotides match TRBD1. The CDR3 loop is CASSLGQGAGAKNIQYF. The CDR3 region has the DNA TGTGCCAGCAGCCTGGGACAGGGGGCGGGTGCCAAAAACATTCAGTACTTC.